This TCR beta chain was captured in a study of blood T cell repertoires in COVID-19 (TCRdb year 2020). Regarding the complete study: The collaborator samples originated in the United States, Italy and Spain and spanned the acute and convalescent phases of COVID-19. The prospective study material was composed of cDNA or gDNA derived from T cells, B-cell-depleted T cells, or PBMCs. Subjects who had been exposed to COVID-19, were actively infected with it, or had recovered from it provided the deeply sampled blood TCRbeta repertoires that made up the dataset. The repertoires were made available in a free public database intended to serve as a resource for research on the immune response to SARS-CoV-2. Samples came from the ongoing ImmuneRACE study (first 160 participants) plus 1,254 subjects from 6 global collaborators. A de-identified subject ID, COVID-19 status, age in years and sex were almost always included in the sample metadata. Where HLA class I and class II types were available, the types were taken from metadata supplied by the sample provider, not from assay-based typing. Results the study describes overall, beyond this receptor: The amount of clinical and demographic metadata varied by source and participant and was provided uncurated.

Comment on this clone: This clone's antigen is unknown. The sample holds no much larger clone one base away, and base qualities are not on file.

CDR1 and CDR2 are drawn from the germline V gene: SGHDN, FVKESK. The CDR3 sequence holds 13 residues, the cysteine and phenylalanine included. The DNA shown is the 39-base CDR3, in frame from base 1. From V the trimming removes 4 bases and from J it removes 4 bases, while the gene matches leave 2 bases of the junction unaccounted for. The collaborating institutions used their own protocols to collect whole blood in K2EDTA tubes. Collaborator samples were shipped for TCRbeta analysis as frozen whole blood, isolated PBMCs, or DNA extracted from either sample type. TCRbeta CDR3 regions were amplified from genomic DNA by means of the immunoSEQ Assay, a bias-controlled multiplex PCR. Per the authors' processing: Within the assay, amplification of reference gene primers was used to estimate how many nucleated cells each sample contained. To quantify the absolute abundance of each unique TCRbeta CDR3 rearrangement, sequence reads were collapsed and filtered. Productive Simpson clonality was computed per sample as the square root of Simpson's diversity index over productive rearrangements. In TCRdb, the immuneACCESS table is reduced to in-frame sequences with V and J assigned. These tables do not hold every clone; where another copy was compared, an unresolved V gene accounts for under half, and the others remain unexplained. V, J and clone size are taken as reported in that table, and D and trimming were inferred from the DNA itself. For this sample there are about 140,000 clones; 84% appear just once. Around 8% of the sample is taken by the ten largest.

The receptor was derived from a human donor in a cohort sampled during active COVID-19. The sequenced sample consisted of peripheral blood. The chain was built from TRBV14 and TRBJ1-2; 8 junctional bases match TRBD1. The CDR3 reads CASSLQGVYGYTF. In nucleotides, the sequence is TGTGCCAGCAGCCTACAGGGGGTCTATGGCTACACCTTC.